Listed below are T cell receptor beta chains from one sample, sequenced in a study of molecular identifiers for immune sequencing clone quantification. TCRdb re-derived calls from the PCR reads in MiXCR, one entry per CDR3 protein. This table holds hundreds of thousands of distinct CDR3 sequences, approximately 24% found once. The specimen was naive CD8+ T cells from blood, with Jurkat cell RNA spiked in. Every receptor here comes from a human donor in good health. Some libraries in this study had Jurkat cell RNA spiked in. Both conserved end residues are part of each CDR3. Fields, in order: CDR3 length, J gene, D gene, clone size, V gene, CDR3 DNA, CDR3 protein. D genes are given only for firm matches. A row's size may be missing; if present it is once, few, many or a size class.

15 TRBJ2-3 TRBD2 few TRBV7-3 TGTGCCAGCAGCCCCGGGGTAGCGGGTACAGATACGCAGTATTTT CASSPGVAGTDTQYF
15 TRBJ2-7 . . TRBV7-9 TGTGCCAGCAGCACCGGGAACAGGGCCCACTACGAGCAGTACTTC CASSTGNRAHYEQYF
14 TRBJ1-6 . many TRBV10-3 TGTGCCATCAGTGAGCTTCCCTCCGCACGGTCCCTCCACTTT CAISELPSARSLHF
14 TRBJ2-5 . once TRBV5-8 TGTGCCGGCAGGCGGGAATCGGTTCAAGAGACCCAGTACTTC CAGRRESVQETQYF
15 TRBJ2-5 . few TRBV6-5 TGTGCCAGCAGTTACTTCTCGGCAGACCAAGAGACCCAGTACTTC CASSYFSADQETQYF
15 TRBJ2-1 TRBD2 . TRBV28 TGTGCCAGCAAGTCGCGTAGCGGGATGGAATATGAGCAGTTCTTC CASKSRSGMEYEQFF
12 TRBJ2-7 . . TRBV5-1 TGCGCCAGCGGCGTAACAGGGTACGAGCAGTACTTC CASGVTGYEQYF
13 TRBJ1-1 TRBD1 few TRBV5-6 TGTGCCAGCAGCGCGACAGGGGTACTTGAAGCTTTCTTT CASSATGVLEAFF
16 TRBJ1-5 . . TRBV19 TGTGCCAGTAGTACCCACGTGGGGGGGACAAATCAGCCCCAGCATTTT CASSTHVGGTNQPQHF
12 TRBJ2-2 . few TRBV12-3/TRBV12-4 TGTGCCAGCAGCCCGGACACGGTGGAGCTGTTTTTT CASSPDTVELFF
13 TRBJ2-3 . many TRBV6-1 TGTGCCAGCAGTGAACTGGATCCAGATACGCAGTATTTT CASSELDPDTQYF
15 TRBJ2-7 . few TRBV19 TGTGCCAGTAGTATAAGCACAGGTGAATCCTACGAGCAGTACTTC CASSISTGESYEQYF
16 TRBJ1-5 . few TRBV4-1 TGCGCCAGCAGCCAAGACGGGGGATATGGCAATCAGCCCCAGCATTTT CASSQDGGYGNQPQHF
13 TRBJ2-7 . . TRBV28 TGTGCCAGCAGTTTCGCAATTCCTTACGAGCAGTACTTC CASSFAIPYEQYF
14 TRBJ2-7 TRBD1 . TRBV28 TGTGCCAGCAGTATGGGGACAGCTTTCTACGAGCAGGACTTC CASSMGTAFYEQDF
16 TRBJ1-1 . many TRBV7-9 TGTGCCAGCAGCTTAGAGACAGGCGGTCCGTTCGCTGAAGCTTTCTTT CASSLETGGPFAEAFF
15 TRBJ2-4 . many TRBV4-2 TGTGCCAGCGCAGGGTTTTTCGAACCCAAAAACATTCAGTACTTC CASAGFFEPKNIQYF
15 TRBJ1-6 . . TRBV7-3 TGTGCCAGCAGCTTTCTGGGTGGAGGTAATTCACTCCTCCACTTT CASSFLGGGNSLLHF
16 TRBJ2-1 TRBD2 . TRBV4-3 TGCGCCAGCAGCCAAGACGTAAGCGGGAGTTACAATGAGCAGTTCTTC CASSQDVSGSYNEQFF
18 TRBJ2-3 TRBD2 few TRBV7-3 TGTGCCAGCAGCTTAGCGGCTAGCGGGAGTTTTAATACAGATACGCAGTATTTT CASSLAASGSFNTDTQYF
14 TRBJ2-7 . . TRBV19 TGTGCCAGTAGTCGCCCCGACAGGACCTACGAGCAGTACTTC CASSRPDRTYEQYF
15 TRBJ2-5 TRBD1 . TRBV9 TGTGCCAGCAGCCCCCGGGACAGGGTCCTCGAGACCCAGTACTTC CASSPRDRVLETQYF
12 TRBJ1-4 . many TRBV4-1 TGCGCCAGCAGCCAATCAGGGGAAAAACTGTTTTTT CASSQSGEKLFF
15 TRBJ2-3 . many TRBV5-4 TGTGCCAGCAGCCGACGGGACCAGAGCCCAGATACGCAGTATTTT CASSRRDQSPDTQYF
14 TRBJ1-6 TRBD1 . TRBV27 TGTGCCAGCAGTTTGGGGGACAGGGGTTCACCCCTCCACTTT CASSLGDRGSPLHF
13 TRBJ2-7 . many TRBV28 TGTGCCAGCAAACCATTCCAGGAGTACGAGCAGTACTTC CASKPFQEYEQYF
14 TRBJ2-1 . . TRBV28 TGTGCCAGCAGTTTATTCGTTACGGACAATGAGCAGTTCTTC CASSLFVTDNEQFF
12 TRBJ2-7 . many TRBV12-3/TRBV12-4 TGTGCCAGCTCTAAGGGGACGTACGAGCAGTACTTC CASSKGTYEQYF
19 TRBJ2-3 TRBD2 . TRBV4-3 TGCGCCAGCAGCCTCGGAGTGGGGCTAGCGGGGGGGATCACAGATACGCAGTATTTT CASSLGVGLAGGITDTQYF
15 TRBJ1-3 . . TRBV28 TGTGCCAGCAGTTTACGGGGTCTCGCTGGAAACACCATATATTTC CASSLRGLAGNTIYF
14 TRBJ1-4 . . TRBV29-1 TGCAGCGTTGAAGTTGGCAGTGGTTTTGAAAAACTGTTTTTT CSVEVGSGFEKLFF
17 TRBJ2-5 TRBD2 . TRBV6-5 TGTGCCAGCAGTGTTGGGACTAGCGGGGGGCTGCAAGAGACCCAGTACTTC CASSVGTSGGLQETQYF
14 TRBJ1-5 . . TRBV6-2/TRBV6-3 TGTGCCAGCAGTTACAGGGACTGGGGCTCGCCCCAGCATTTT CASSYRDWGSPQHF
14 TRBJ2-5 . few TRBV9 TGTGCCAGCAGCCCCTCTCTGGACTATGAGACCCAGTACTTC CASSPSLDYETQYF
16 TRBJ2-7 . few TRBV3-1 TGTGCTAGCAGCCATCGCTCTCGGGCCGCATCCTACGAGCAGTACTTC CASSHRSRAASYEQYF
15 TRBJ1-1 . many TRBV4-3 TGCGCCAGCAGCCAAGCGGTGGACGGGACCACTGAAGCTTTCTTT CASSQAVDGTTEAFF
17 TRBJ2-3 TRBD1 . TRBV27 TGTGCCAGCAGACCCTTTGGGGACAGGGGAAGCACAGATACGCAGTATTTT CASRPFGDRGSTDTQYF
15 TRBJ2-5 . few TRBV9 TGTGCCAGCAGCGTAGGGGGAGAGGCAGAAGAGACCCAGTACTTC CASSVGGEAEETQYF
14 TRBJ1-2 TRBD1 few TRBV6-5 TGTGCCAGCAGTTACTTGGACAGGAGCTATGGCTACACCTTC CASSYLDRSYGYTF
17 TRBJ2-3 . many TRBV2 TGTGCCAGCAGTGAAACTGATTTGACAGCCTACACAGATACGCAGTATTTT CASSETDLTAYTDTQYF
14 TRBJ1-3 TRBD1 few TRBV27 TGTGCCACCTGCACAGGGGACTCTGGAAACACCATATATTTT CATCTGDSGNTIYF
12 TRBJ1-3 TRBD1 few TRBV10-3 TGTGCCACCCAGGGGGACGGAAACACCATATATTTT CATQGDGNTIYF
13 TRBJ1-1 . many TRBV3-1 TGTGCCAGCAGCCAAGTTAGCGGCACTGAAGCTTTCTTT CASSQVSGTEAFF
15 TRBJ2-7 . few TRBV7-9 TGTGCCAGCAGCTTAGACGGATTGGTGGGCGAAGAGCAGTACTTC CASSLDGLVGEEQYF